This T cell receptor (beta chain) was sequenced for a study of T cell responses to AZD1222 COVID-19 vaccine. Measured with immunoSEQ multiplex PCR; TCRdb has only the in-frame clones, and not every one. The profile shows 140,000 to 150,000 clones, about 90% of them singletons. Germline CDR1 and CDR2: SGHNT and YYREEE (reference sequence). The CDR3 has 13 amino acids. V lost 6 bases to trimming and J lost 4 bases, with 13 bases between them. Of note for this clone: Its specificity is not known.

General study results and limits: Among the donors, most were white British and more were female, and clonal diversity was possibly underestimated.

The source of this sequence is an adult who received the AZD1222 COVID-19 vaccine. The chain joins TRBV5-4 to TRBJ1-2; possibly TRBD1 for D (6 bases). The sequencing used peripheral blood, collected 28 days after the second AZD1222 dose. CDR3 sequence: CASNLGGSYGYTF. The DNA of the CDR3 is TGTGCCAGCAACCTAGGGGGGAGCTATGGCTACACCTTC.